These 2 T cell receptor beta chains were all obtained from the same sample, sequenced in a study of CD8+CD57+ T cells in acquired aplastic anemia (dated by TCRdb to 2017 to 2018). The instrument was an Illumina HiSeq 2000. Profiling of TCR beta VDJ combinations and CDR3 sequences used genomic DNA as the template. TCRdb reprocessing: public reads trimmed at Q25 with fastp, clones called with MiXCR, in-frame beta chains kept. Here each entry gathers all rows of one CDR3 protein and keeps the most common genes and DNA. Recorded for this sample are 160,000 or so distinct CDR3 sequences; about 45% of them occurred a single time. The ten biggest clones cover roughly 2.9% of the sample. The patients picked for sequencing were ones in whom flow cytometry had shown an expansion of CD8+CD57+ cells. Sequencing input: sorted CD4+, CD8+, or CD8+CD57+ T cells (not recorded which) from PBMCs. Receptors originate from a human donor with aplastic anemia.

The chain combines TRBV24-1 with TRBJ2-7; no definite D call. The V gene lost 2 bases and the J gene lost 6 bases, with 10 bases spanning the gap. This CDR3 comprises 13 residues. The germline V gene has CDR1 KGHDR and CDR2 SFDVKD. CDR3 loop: CATSDYKGIEQYF. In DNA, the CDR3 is TGTGCCACCAGTGATTATAAGGGCATCGAGCAGTACTTC.

CDR3 amino acids: CASSFRRLAVYEQYF. As DNA, the CDR3 is TGTGCCAGCAGCTTTAGACGTCTAGCGGTATACGAGCAGTACTTC. This rearrangement joins TRBV7-8 to TRBJ2-7, with TRBD2 identical over 7 bases. Germline V CDR1 and CDR2: SGHVS, FQNEAQ. The trim removed 3 bases at V and 4 bases at J, leaving 9 bases unmatched. The CDR3 totals 15 residues.